This T cell receptor (beta chain) comes out of a study of blood T cell repertoires in COVID-19. This CDR3 is built from 15 residues. Trimming removed 4 bases at V and 4 bases at J, with 15 bases between. CDR1 and CDR2 from the germline V gene are SNHLY and FYNNEI. TCRdb keeps only in-frame clones here, not all; method: immunoSEQ multiplex PCR. The sample has some 270,000 clones, approximately 85% seen once; the top ten hold roughly 4%. Sequencing was done on a sample of PBMCs or T cells enriched from blood (not recorded which). The chain joins TRBV2 to TRBJ2-3, with D possibly being TRBD1 (6 bases). The TCR originated in a woman aged 25 to 39 who had recovered from COVID-19. The CDR3 nucleotides read TGTGCCAGCAGTGTCCCGGACAGTAATCCAGATACGCAGTATTTT. This encodes CASSVPDSNPDTQYF.